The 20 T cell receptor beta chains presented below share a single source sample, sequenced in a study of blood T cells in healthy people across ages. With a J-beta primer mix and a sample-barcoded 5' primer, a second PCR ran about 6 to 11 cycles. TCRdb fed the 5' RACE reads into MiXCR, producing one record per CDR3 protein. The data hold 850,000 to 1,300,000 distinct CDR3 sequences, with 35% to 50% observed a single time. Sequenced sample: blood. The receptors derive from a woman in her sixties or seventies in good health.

The CDR3 nucleotides are TGTGCCAGAGGGACTAGCGGGAGGGCCGGGTGCGAGCAGTACTTC. This gives the protein CARGTSGRAGCEQYF. This chain connects TRBV27 to TRBJ2-7; 16 positions match TRBD2. Per germline, CDR1 MNHEY and CDR2 SMNVEV (reference sequence). V lost 9 bases and J lost 6; bases outside the gene matches: 8. The CDR3 extends over 15 amino acids.

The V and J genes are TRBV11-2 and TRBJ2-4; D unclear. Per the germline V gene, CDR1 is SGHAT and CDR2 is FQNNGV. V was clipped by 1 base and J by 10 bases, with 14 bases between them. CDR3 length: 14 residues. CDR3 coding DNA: TGTGCCAGCAGCTTAGGCGGCCCCCCCTATATTCAGTACTTC. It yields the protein CASSLGGPPYIQYF.

In nucleotides, the CDR3 is TGCAGTGCAATGCTTGGACAGGTTAGCACAGATACGCAGTATTTT. This translates into CSAMLGQVSTDTQYF. This chain links TRBV20-1 with TRBJ2-3; 7 bases map to TRBD1. The CDR3 has 15 amino acids. Germline V lookup: CDR1 DFQATT, CDR2 SNEGSKA (reference sequence). The junction had 9 bases not matched to a gene; V was cut back by 6 bases and J by 0 bases.

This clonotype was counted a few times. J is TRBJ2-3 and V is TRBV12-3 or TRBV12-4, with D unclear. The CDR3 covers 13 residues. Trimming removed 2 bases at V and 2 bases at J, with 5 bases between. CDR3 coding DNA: TGTGCCAGCAGTTTACCCCACACAGATACGCAGTATTTT. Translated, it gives CASSLPHTDTQYF.

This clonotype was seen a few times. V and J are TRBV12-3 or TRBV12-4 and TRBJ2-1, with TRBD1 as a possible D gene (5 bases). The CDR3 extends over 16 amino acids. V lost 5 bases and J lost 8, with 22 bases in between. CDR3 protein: CASSLGRAVLRDEQFF. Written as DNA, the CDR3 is TGTGCCAGCAGTCTTGGCAGGGCCGTACTCAGGGATGAGCAGTTCTTC.

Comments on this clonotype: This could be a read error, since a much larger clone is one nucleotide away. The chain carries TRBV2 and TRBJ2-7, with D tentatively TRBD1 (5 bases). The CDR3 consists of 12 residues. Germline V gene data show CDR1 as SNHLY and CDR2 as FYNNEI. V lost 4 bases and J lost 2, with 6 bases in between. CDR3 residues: CASSGTTYEQYF. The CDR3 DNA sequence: TGTGCCAGCAGTGGGACAACCTACGAGCAGTACTTC.

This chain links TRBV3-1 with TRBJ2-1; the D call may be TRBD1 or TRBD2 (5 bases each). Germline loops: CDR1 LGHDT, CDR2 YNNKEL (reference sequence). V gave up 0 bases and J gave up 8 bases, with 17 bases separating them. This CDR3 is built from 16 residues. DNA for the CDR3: TGTGCCAGCAGCCAAGACCGGGACGGACTGGCGGATGAGCAGTTCTTC. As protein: CASSQDRDGLADEQFF.

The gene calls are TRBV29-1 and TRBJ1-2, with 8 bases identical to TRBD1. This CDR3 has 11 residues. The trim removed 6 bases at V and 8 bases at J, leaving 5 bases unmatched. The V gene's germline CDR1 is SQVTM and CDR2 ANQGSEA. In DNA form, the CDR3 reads TGCAGCGTCCAAACAGGGGGAGGCTACACCTTC. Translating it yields CSVQTGGGYTF.

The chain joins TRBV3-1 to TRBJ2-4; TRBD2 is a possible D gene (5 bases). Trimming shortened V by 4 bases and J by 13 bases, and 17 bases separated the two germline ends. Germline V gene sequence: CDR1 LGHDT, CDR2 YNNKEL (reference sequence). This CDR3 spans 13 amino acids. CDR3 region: CASSPLDSNEQYF. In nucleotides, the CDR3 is TGTGCCAGCAGCCCCCTGGACTCCAATGAGCAGTACTTC. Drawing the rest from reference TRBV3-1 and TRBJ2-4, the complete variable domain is DTAVSQTPKYLVTQMGNDKSIKCEQNLGHDTMYWYKQDSKKFLKIMFSYNNKELIINETVPNRFSPKSPDKAHLNLHINSLELGDSAVYFCASSPLDSNEQYFGAGTRLSVL.

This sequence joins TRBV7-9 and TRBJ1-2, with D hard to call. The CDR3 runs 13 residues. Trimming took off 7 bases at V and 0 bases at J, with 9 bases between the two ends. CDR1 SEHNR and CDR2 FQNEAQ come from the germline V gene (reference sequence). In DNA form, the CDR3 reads TGTGCCAGCACCGACCACCCTAACTATGGCTACACCTTC. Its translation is CASTDHPNYGYTF.

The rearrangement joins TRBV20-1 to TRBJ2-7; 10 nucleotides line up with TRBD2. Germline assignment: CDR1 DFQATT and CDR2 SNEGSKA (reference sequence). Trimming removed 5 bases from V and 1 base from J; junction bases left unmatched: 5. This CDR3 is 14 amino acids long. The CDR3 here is CSAQRTSGSYEQYF. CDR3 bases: TGCAGTGCTCAGCGGACTAGCGGATCCTACGAGCAGTACTTC.

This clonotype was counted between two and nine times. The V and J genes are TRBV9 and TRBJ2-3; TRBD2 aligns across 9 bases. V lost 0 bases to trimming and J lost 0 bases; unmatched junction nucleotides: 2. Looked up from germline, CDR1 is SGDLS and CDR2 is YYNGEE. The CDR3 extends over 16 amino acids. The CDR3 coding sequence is TGTGCCAGCAGCGTAGCAACTAGCGGGAGCACAGATACGCAGTATTTT. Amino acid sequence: CASSVATSGSTDTQYF.

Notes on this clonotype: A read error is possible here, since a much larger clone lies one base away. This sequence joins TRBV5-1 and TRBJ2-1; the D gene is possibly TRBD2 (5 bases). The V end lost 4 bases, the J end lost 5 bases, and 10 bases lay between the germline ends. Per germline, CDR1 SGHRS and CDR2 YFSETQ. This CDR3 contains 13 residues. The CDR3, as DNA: TGCGCCAGCAGCCTCGGGAATCACAATGAGCAGTTCTTC. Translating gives CASSLGNHNEQFF.

The CDR3 region has the DNA TGCAGCGTTGCTCGGAGCCCAGGGGGCTACAATGAGCAGTTCTTC. It specifies CSVARSPGGYNEQFF. The V and J genes are TRBV29-1 and TRBJ2-1; 7 bases map to TRBD1. The V gene's germline CDR1 is SQVTM and CDR2 ANQGSEA. The CDR3 has 15 amino acids. V gave up 4 bases and J gave up 3 bases; unmatched junction bases: 9.

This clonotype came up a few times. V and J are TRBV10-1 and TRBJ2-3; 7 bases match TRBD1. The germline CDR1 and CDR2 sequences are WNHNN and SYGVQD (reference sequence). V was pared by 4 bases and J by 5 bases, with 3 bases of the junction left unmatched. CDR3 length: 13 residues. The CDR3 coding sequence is TGCGCCAGCAGTGGTGGGACAGTAGATACGCAGTATTTT. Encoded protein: CASSGGTVDTQYF.

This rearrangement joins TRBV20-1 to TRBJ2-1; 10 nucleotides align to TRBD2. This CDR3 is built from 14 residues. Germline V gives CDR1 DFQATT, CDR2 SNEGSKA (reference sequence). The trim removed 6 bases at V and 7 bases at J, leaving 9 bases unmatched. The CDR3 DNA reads TGCAGTGCAGACCTAGCGGGAGTCGAGAATGAGCAGTTCTTC. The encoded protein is CSADLAGVENEQFF.

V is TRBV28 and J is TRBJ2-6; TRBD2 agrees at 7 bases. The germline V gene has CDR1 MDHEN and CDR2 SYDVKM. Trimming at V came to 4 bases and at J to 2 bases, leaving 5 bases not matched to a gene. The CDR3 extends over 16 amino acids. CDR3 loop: CASSSPGLPGANVLTF. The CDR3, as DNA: TGTGCCAGCAGTTCTCCGGGACTACCTGGGGCCAACGTCCTGACTTTC.

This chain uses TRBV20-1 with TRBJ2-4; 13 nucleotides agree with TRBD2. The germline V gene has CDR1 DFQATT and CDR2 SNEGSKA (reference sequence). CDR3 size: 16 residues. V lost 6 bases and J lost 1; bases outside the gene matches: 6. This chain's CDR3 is CSAYSGLAGAKNIQYF. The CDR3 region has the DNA TGCAGTGCATATTCGGGACTAGCGGGGGCCAAAAACATTCAGTACTTC.

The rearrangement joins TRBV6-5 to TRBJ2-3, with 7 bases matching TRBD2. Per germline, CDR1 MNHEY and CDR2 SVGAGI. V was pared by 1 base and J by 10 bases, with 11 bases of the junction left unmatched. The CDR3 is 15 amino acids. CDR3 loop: CASSYWAGDHVAQYF. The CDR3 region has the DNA TGTGCCAGCAGTTACTGGGCGGGAGATCATGTGGCGCAGTATTTT.

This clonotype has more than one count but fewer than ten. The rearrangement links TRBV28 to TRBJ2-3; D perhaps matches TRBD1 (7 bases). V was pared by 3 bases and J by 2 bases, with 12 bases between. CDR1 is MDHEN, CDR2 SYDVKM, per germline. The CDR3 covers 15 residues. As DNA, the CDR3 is TGTGCCAGCAGTTTGGAGGGGGCTCCCACAGATACGCAGTATTTT. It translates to CASSLEGAPTDTQYF.